The subject of this entry is one T cell receptor beta chain. No antigen is known for it. The data were taken from a study of monozygotic twins with inflammatory bowel disease (dated by TCRdb to about 2019). About the full investigation: The complete study included about 30 monozygotic twin pairs: 19 IBD-discordant Danish pairs and nine German pairs, of which four were IBD-concordant and five were IBD-discordant. Within discordant pairs, disease-associated traits were sought mainly by comparing IBD patients with their genetically identical healthy co-twins. Each individual had, on average, about 151 000 unique TCRalpha sequences and 181 000 unique TCRbeta sequences available for analysis.

The CDR3 spans 13 residues, from the cysteine through the phenylalanine. The DNA is unrecorded. CDR1 is given as SNHLY and CDR2 as FYNNEI, both from the germline V gene. The library was made by 5' RACE. Each TCR library was prepared from about 3.5 ug of total RNA. For each sample, cDNA synthesis was carried out in eight separate reactions using SMARTScribe reverse transcriptase. During cDNA synthesis, template switching was used to introduce unique molecular identifiers that contained a 6-nucleotide sample barcode. TCRalpha and TCRbeta cDNA was amplified by two nested PCRs of about 15 and 9 cycles, with bead purification after each PCR. Before amplification, the cDNA was both treated with uracil DNA-glycosylase and purified with the QIAquick PCR purification kit. The second PCR was the step at which Illumina TruSeq-compatible adapters and sample-specific barcodes were added. Library quality and concentration were checked on TapeStation and Qubit, and libraries were pooled at approximately 5 ng each. Pooled libraries were sequenced on an Illumina HiSeq2500 single-index Rapid Run with 2 x 100 bp reads and custom sequencing primers. Turning to the authors' computational methods: MiGEC version 1.2.6 was used for UMI-based consensus assembly to correct PCR and sequencing errors. MiXCR version 2.1.1 was used to carry out V(D)J alignment, clonotype assembly and CDR3 extraction. Normalisation of gene usage, clonotype sharing and MAIT/NKT TCR abundance was achieved by analysing the top 1000, 10 000 and 20 000 clonotypes per sample. After downsampling to 27 000 UMIs, diversity was calculated as the inverse Simpson index using the vegan R package. Paired Mann-Whitney U tests were applied to discordant twin pairs, with Benjamini-Hochberg correction for multiple testing. TCRdb reprocessed the public reads and reports one entry per CDR3 protein sequence, without DNA. The V and J calls were not made by the authors but by TCRdb's processing. For this sample, the table gives roughly 330,000 distinct CDR3 sequences. The ten largest clones capture around 2% of the sample.

From each donor, an approximately 2.6 ml peripheral blood sample was collected into PAXgene tubes and kept at -80 degrees C. Without any T cell sorting, total RNA was extracted from whole blood using the PAXgene blood miRNA kit on an automated QIAcube. Peripheral blood from monozygotic twin pairs, either concordant or discordant for inflammatory bowel disease, underwent deep TCRalpha and TCRbeta repertoire profiling that used unique molecular barcoding. For every twin pair, smoking habits were documented, and each individual was categorised as a current, former or never smoker. Findings and caveats that apply to the study as a whole: The results gave no support for a single strong signal or clonotype linked to IBD. The analysis was unable to tell different T cell subtypes apart. No difference in repertoire similarity was observed between concordant and discordant twins, possibly owing to limited statistical power. Because patients received different immunosuppressive treatments, the repertoires may have picked up extra background noise and variability between individuals. Measured by the inverse Simpson index, TCRbeta repertoire diversity was lower in IBD patients than in their healthy co-twins. Fewer clonotypes were shared with other individuals by IBD patients than by healthy twins, most markedly in patients showing signs of disease activity.

Source material: blood. The chain uses TRBV2 and TRBJ2-7; TCRdb gives TRBD1 as the D gene, but with no DNA this cannot be confirmed. The sequence derives from a human donor with ulcerative colitis or Crohn's disease, or a healthy co-twin of an affected twin (not recorded which). The CDR3 loop reads CASRPGITYEQYF.